The 22 T cell receptor beta chains below come from one sample, sequenced in a study of T-cell memory formation after mild COVID-19. TCRdb reanalysed the 5' RACE reads using MiXCR and keeps one entry per CDR3 protein. The profile covers 180,000 or so distinct CDR3 sequences, with under 14% appearing a single time and approximately 4% taken by the ten largest. The sample was PBMCs or a T cell subset sorted from them (not recorded which). The source is a man younger than 35 who had mild COVID-19 (a few samples of this study predate the infection). Cell type and time point are not known.

The V and J genes are TRBV25-1 and TRBJ1-1; no clear D gene. V was cut by 3 bases and J by 4 bases, with 18 bases left in between. CDR1 and CDR2 (germline): MGHDK, SYGVNS. The CDR3 has 16 amino acids. CDR3 in DNA: TGTGCCAGCAGTGAGAGTGCGGGTCGGAGAGGCACTGAAGCTTTCTTT. This codes for CASSESAGRRGTEAFF.

At least ten counts were recorded for this clonotype. The chain joins TRBV5-1 to TRBJ1-5; 8 bases are shared with TRBD1. The CDR3 length is 14 residues. CDR1 is SGHRS and CDR2 is YFSETQ in the germline V gene. J gave up 9 bases and V 4 bases, and 9 bases lay outside the gene matches. Written as DNA, the CDR3 is TGCGCCAGCAGCCTCGGACAGGGCGAGCGGCCCCAGCATTTT. Encoded protein: CASSLGQGERPQHF.

The table lists this clonotype with a few counts. The rearrangement links TRBV7-3 to TRBJ2-2; D is unclear. Germline CDR1 reads SGHTA; CDR2 reads FQGTGA. Trimming shortened V by 2 bases and J by 4 bases, and 8 bases separated the two germline ends. The CDR3 covers 14 residues. CDR3 nucleotide sequence: TGTGCCAGCAGCTTATCGGCTACCACCGGGGAGCTGTTTTTT. Residues: CASSLSATTGELFF.

Concerning this clonotype: Germline is not matched at one junction end, which may reflect a read error. The rearrangement links TRBV6-6 to TRBJ1-6; D is undetermined. CDR3 length: 18 amino acids. Germline CDR1 MNHNY, CDR2 SVGAGI (reference sequence). This chain's CDR3 is CASSYSPGQDPDNSPLHF. CDR3 nucleotide sequence: TGTGCCAGCAGCTACTCTCCGGGCCAAGACCCGGACAATTCACCCCTCCACTTT.

This clonotype has just a few counts. J is TRBJ2-3 and V is TRBV7-3; D not certain. The length of the CDR3 is 11 residues. V gave up 5 bases and J gave up 6 bases, with 6 bases separating them. Germline CDR1 SGHTA, CDR2 FQGTGA. For the CDR3, the DNA is TGTGCCAGCAGCCAGGCGGATACGCAGTATTTT. It is translated as CASSQADTQYF.

The rearrangement links TRBV4-3 to TRBJ2-7; possible D gene TRBD2, 6 bases. V was shortened by 1 base and J by 1 base, with 14 bases between the two germline ends. Looked up from germline, CDR1 is LGHNA and CDR2 is YSLEER. The CDR3 totals 16 residues. The CDR3 reads CASSQVSGEGSYEQYF. CDR3 coding DNA: TGCGCCAGCAGCCAAGTATCGGGAGAGGGGTCCTACGAGCAGTACTTC.

J is TRBJ2-1 and V is TRBV28; 8 bases match TRBD2. This CDR3 contains 15 residues. CDR1 is MDHEN, CDR2 SYDVKM, per germline. The J segment lost 5 bases and the V segment lost 7 bases, leaving 10 bases of the junction unmatched. The CDR3 is CASKATAGADNEQFF. The CDR3 DNA follows: TGTGCCAGCAAAGCTACAGCGGGGGCGGACAATGAGCAGTTCTTC.

This clonotype was counted many times. This chain uses TRBV3-1 with TRBJ1-4; D not certain. CDR1 LGHDT and CDR2 YNNKEL come from the germline V gene (reference sequence). The V end lost 1 base, the J end lost 8 bases, and 5 bases lay between the germline ends. The CDR3 totals 12 residues. The CDR3 region is CASSQVYEKLFF. As DNA, the CDR3 is TGTGCCAGCAGCCAAGTTTACGAAAAACTGTTTTTT.

This clonotype has just a few counts. The chain couples TRBV29-1 to TRBJ2-5; TRBD1 matches 7 bases. The CDR3 runs to 15 residues. V trimming: 4 bases; J trimming: 5 bases; junction bases outside the gene matches: 13. Per the germline V gene, CDR1 is SQVTM and CDR2 is ANQGSEA. CDR3 sequence: CSVGSRRQGVETQYF. For the CDR3, the DNA is TGCAGCGTTGGATCGCGGCGGCAGGGGGTCGAGACCCAGTACTTC.

This clonotype showed up many times. The chain has TRBV7-9 and TRBJ2-1; 8 bases line up with TRBD1. The CDR3 is made up of 15 amino acids. Germline lookup yields CDR1 SEHNR and CDR2 FQNEAQ (reference sequence). Germline trimming cut 6 bases from V and 6 bases from J; bases unmatched to any gene: 10. The CDR3 DNA reads as TGTGCCAGCAGGACCCTCGGGACAGGACTCAATGAGCAGTTCTTC. This translates into CASRTLGTGLNEQFF. The whole variable domain, filled in from reference TRBV7-9 and TRBJ2-1, reads DTGVSQNPRHKITKRGQNVTFRCDPISEHNRLYWYRQTLGQGPEFLTYFQNEAQLEKSRLLSDRFSAERPKGSFSTLEIQRTEQGDSAMYLCASRTLGTGLNEQFFGPGTRLTVL.

In its sample, this clonotype was seen a few times. The chain uses TRBV11-3 and TRBJ2-5, with a weak D call TRBD2 (6 bases). The germline CDR1 and CDR2 sequences are SGHNT and YENEEA. V was pared by 5 bases and J by 5 bases, with 12 bases between. The CDR3 totals 13 residues. In DNA, the CDR3 is TGTGCCAGCAGCCTTACTAGCACTGAGACCCAGTACTTC. Protein sequence: CASSLTSTETQYF.

This chain joins TRBV10-1 and TRBJ1-2, with unresolved D. CDR3 length: 13 residues. V lost 1 base and J lost 8, with 11 bases in between. CDR1 and CDR2 (germline): WNHNN, SYGVQD (reference sequence). The CDR3 DNA reads as TGCGCCAGCAGTGAGTTCCGGACGGGGGGCTACACCTTC. Translation: CASSEFRTGGYTF.

V usage is TRBV7-2 and J usage is TRBJ2-5; possibly TRBD2 for D (6 bases). The V end was cut by 5 bases, the J end by 5 bases, with 12 bases between. Germline loops: CDR1 SGHTA, CDR2 FQGNSA. CDR3 length: 13 amino acids. This CDR3 is CASSRNAGETQYF. CDR3 coding DNA: TGTGCCAGCAGCCGGAATGCGGGGGAGACCCAGTACTTC.

The chain joins TRBV29-1 to TRBJ1-2; D uncertain. Looked up from germline, CDR1 is SQVTM and CDR2 is ANQGSEA. V gave up 6 bases and J gave up 4 bases, with 12 bases separating them. The CDR3 contains 12 residues. This CDR3 is CSVSHGVYGYTF. CDR3 coding DNA: TGCAGCGTATCTCATGGGGTCTATGGCTACACCTTC.

The chain combines TRBV3-1 with TRBJ1-5; D not certain. The CDR3 loop spans 15 amino acids. Per germline, CDR1 LGHDT and CDR2 YNNKEL (reference sequence). Trimming took 2 bases from V and 6 from J, leaving 14 bases between them. The CDR3 DNA is TGTGCCAGCAGCCAAATGGTGGGTGCAGGTCAGCCCCAGCATTTT. It specifies CASSQMVGAGQPQHF. Full variable domain (missing parts from reference TRBV3-1 and TRBJ1-5): DTAVSQTPKYLVTQMGNDKSIKCEQNLGHDTMYWYKQDSKKFLKIMFSYNNKELIINETVPNRFSPKSPDKAHLNLHINSLELGDSAVYFCASSQMVGAGQPQHFGDGTRLSIL.

This clonotype was detected ten times or more. V and J are TRBV5-1 and TRBJ2-1; no firm D call. The germline CDR1 and CDR2 sequences are SGHRS and YFSETQ. Trimming stripped 4 bases from V and 8 bases from J, with 10 bases between. This CDR3 has 12 amino acids. The CDR3 protein is CASSRGWYEQFF. In nucleotides, the CDR3 is TGCGCCAGCAGCCGTGGATGGTATGAGCAGTTCTTC.

In this sample, this clonotype turned up many times. V and J are TRBV5-1 and TRBJ1-5; TRBD1 matches 7 bases. In germline, CDR1 is SGHRS, CDR2 YFSETQ. J was trimmed by 5 bases and V by 4 bases; bases with no gene match: 3. The CDR3 totals 13 residues. Here the CDR3 reads CASSEGADQPQHF. CDR3 bases: TGCGCCAGCAGCGAGGGGGCTGATCAGCCCCAGCATTTT.

This clonotype was detected many times. The rearrangement links TRBV28 to TRBJ2-7; tentatively, D is TRBD1 or TRBD2 (7 bases each). The V end was cut by 5 bases, the J end by 0 bases, with 17 bases between. Germline CDR1 reads MDHEN; CDR2 reads SYDVKM. The CDR3 contains 16 residues. The CDR3 region has the DNA TGTGCCAGCAGTCCAGGGGGGGGGGACGGCTCCTACGAGCAGTACGTC. Amino acid sequence: CASSPGGGDGSYEQYV.

The genes are TRBV4-1 and TRBJ1-5; no clear D. This CDR3 spans 14 amino acids. Germline V gene data show CDR1 as MGHRA and CDR2 as YSYEKL. Between the trimmed V and J ends, which lost 1 base and 4 bases, there was a span of 8 bases. The CDR3 protein is CASSQGVENQPQHF. In DNA, the CDR3 is TGCGCCAGCAGCCAAGGAGTGGAGAATCAGCCCCAGCATTTT.

This clonotype has ten or more counts. V is TRBV9 and J is TRBJ2-1; D is undetermined. The V gene's germline CDR1 is SGDLS and CDR2 YYNGEE. The CDR3 sequence is 14 residues long. The V gene lost 2 bases and the J gene lost 8 bases, with 14 bases spanning the gap. The CDR3 DNA is TGTGCCAGCAGCGTTGGTTTGTCCGCCGATGAGCAGTTCTTC. Amino acids: CASSVGLSADEQFF.

This clonotype showed up just a few times. The chain carries TRBV7-9 and TRBJ1-5; 9 bases line up with TRBD1. V was pared by 2 bases and J by 6 bases, with 5 bases of the junction left unmatched. The V gene's germline CDR1 is SEHNR and CDR2 FQNEAQ (reference sequence). CDR3 size: 15 residues. In nucleotides, the CDR3 is TGTGCCAGCAGCTTATCAGGACAGGGGTTTCAGCCCCAGCATTTT. As protein: CASSLSGQGFQPQHF.

There are a few counts of this clonotype. The chain couples TRBV7-2 to TRBJ1-6; D not resolved. The CDR3 length is 15 residues. V was shortened by 1 base and J by 10 bases, with 14 bases between the two germline ends. Germline V gene lookup returns CDR1 SGHTA and CDR2 FQGNSA. The CDR3 DNA follows: TGTGCCAGCAGCTTAGATGGCCAGTCCTACTCACCCCTCCACTTT. It translates to CASSLDGQSYSPLHF.